These T cell receptor beta chains were read from a single sample in a study of cytomegalovirus exposure and HLA in healthy donors. Profiled with immunoSEQ multiplex PCR; TCRdb holds only in-frame clones, not every one. The table includes about 180,000 clones, 65% to 85% detected once. The sample taken for sequencing was PBMCs. All receptors come from a girl aged 10-17 years in good health and CMV-seropositive. Each CDR3 is given with its conserved first and last residue. D genes are given only for firm matches. Only part of the rows carry a size: once, few, many, or a class if the clone is expanded.

TRBD2 | few | TRBJ2-2 | TRBV25-1 | TGTGCCAGCACGGGACTAGCAACCGGGGAGCTGTTTTTT | CASTGLATGELFF
TRBD1 | NA | TRBJ1-2 | TRBV19 | TGTGCCAGTATCACCCGGACAGGAAGCAGTTTTAACTATGGCTACACCTTC | CASITRTGSSFNYGYTF
NA | NA | TRBJ2-1 | TRBV7-8 | TGTGCCAGTTCGAGCGAGTTGAACAATGAGCAGTTCTTC | CASSSELNNEQFF
NA | NA | TRBJ1-1 | TRBV19 | TGTGCCAGTAGTCTAGGCGCGGGGCTGGCTGAAGCTTTCTTT | CASSLGAGLAEAFF
TRBD1 | NA | TRBJ1-5 | TRBV10-3 | TGTGCCATCAGTGAGTCGACAGGGATCGATCAGCCCCAGCATTTT | CAISESTGIDQPQHF
NA | NA | TRBJ1-1 | TRBV5-3 | TGTGCCAGAAGCCCTCAGGGGAACACTGAAGCTTTCTTT | CARSPQGNTEAFF
TRBD1 | NA | TRBJ1-5 | TRBV27 | TGTGCCAGCAGGCACAGGGGGCCGTCGCAGCCCCAGCATTTT | CASRHRGPSQPQHF
NA | NA | TRBJ1-6 | TRBV5-6 | TGTGCCAGCAGCTTGTTTGAAGCAGGGCAATTCTATAATTCACCCCTCCACTTT | CASSLFEAGQFYNSPLHF
NA | NA | TRBJ2-7 | TRBV5-8 | TGTGCCAGCAGCTTGCTCCTCTCCTACGAGCAGTACTTC | CASSLLLSYEQYF
NA | NA | TRBJ2-5 | TRBV27 | TGTGCCAGCAGTTTCGTACCGGGACACGAGAAGACCCAGTACTTC | CASSFVPGHEKTQYF
NA | NA | TRBJ2-7 | TRBV14 | TGTGCCAGCAGCCAAGAGGCTCGTCGCTACGAGCAGTACTTC | CASSQEARRYEQYF
NA | NA | TRBJ2-5 | TRBV29-1 | TGCAGCGTTGGAGGTCGTGTGAAAGAGACCCAGTACTTC | CSVGGRVKETQYF
NA | few | TRBJ1-1 | TRBV2 | TGTGCTTCGCTAGTGGAGGGCCCGGTGAACACTGAAGCTTTCTTT | CASLVEGPVNTEAFF
TRBD1 | NA | TRBJ2-3 | TRBV5-6 | TGTGCCAGCAGCTTGGACCCCCGGACAGGGGTAACAGATACGCAGTATTTT | CASSLDPRTGVTDTQYF
NA | NA | TRBJ1-2 | TRBV25-1 | TGTGCCAGCAGCGAGGGCGCTAACTATGGCTACACCTTC | CASSEGANYGYTF
NA | NA | TRBJ2-7 | TRBV20-1 | TGCAGTGCTAGAGGAGGCAACGAGCAGTACTTC | CSARGGNEQYF
NA | NA | TRBJ2-1 | TRBV5-5 | TGTGCCAGCAGCTTGCGTCTAGCCAATGAGCAGTTCTTC | CASSLRLANEQFF
NA | few | TRBJ2-4 | TRBV9 | TGTGCCAGCAGCGTAGACAGTTTTGGAAACATTCAGTACTTC | CASSVDSFGNIQYF
TRBD1 | NA | TRBJ1-2 | TRBV7-9 | TGTGCCAGCAGCTTAGCCGGACAGGGTGACTATGGCTACACCTTC | CASSLAGQGDYGYTF
TRBD2 | NA | TRBJ2-3 | TRBV29-1 | TGCAGCGTTGAAGGGAGAATGGCGGGAGACACAGATACGCAGTATTTT | CSVEGRMAGDTDTQYF
NA | few | TRBJ2-7 | TRBV28 | TGTGCCAGCAGTAACAGGAACGAGCAGTACTTC | CASSNRNEQYF
NA | few | TRBJ1-2 | TRBV4-1 | TGCGCCAGCAGCCAAGATGGTACAGGGTTTAACTATGGCTACACCTTC | CASSQDGTGFNYGYTF
NA | NA | TRBJ2-2 | TRBV18 | TGTGCCAGCTCACCACCCGGGAACACCGGGGAGCTGTTTTTT | CASSPPGNTGELFF
NA | NA | TRBJ2-7 | TRBV27 | TGTGCCAGCAGTTCCCGGACAGCTTCCTACGAGCAGTACTTC | CASSSRTASYEQYF
NA | NA | TRBJ1-3 | TRBV2 | TGTGCCAGCGGCCGCGGGGGCTCTGGAAACACCATATATTTT | CASGRGGSGNTIYF
NA | NA | TRBJ1-4 | TRBV11-2 | TGTGCCAGCAGCCATACAGGGACTAATGAAAAACTGTTTTTT | CASSHTGTNEKLFF
NA | NA | TRBJ1-3 | TRBV7-9 | TGTGCCAGCACAACAGGGACGTCAGGAAACACCATATATTTT | CASTTGTSGNTIYF
NA | NA | TRBJ2-7 | TRBV14 | TGTGCCAGCAGCCAAGGTATGGCAGGATGGTACGAGCAGTACTTC | CASSQGMAGWYEQYF
TRBD2 | NA | TRBJ2-1 | TRBV7-8 | TGTGCCAGCAGCTTAGAGGGACTAGTGGAGTTGGGTGAGCAGTTCTTC | CASSLEGLVELGEQFF
TRBD1 | once | TRBJ1-3 | TRBV5-1 | TGCGCCAGCAGCGTGACAGGGGTCTCTGGAAACACCATATATTTT | CASSVTGVSGNTIYF
NA | NA | TRBJ2-1 | TRBV7-2 | TGTGCCAGCAGGCGGGGCCAATCCAATGAGCAGTTCTTC | CASRRGQSNEQFF
NA | NA | TRBJ2-3 | TRBV6-1 | TGTGCCAGCACTTCACGGGGAGATACGCAGTATTTT | CASTSRGDTQYF
TRBD1 | NA | TRBJ2-2 | TRBV7-3 | TGTGCCAGCAGCTTAACGCTTGGGACAGGGGGCACCGGGGAGCTGTTTTTT | CASSLTLGTGGTGELFF
TRBD2 | NA | TRBJ2-2 | TRBV7-8 | TGTGCCAGCAGCTTACTTCTAGCGGGAGTCCTCGGGGAGCTGTTTTTT | CASSLLLAGVLGELFF
NA | NA | TRBJ1-4 | TRBV5-1 | TGCGCCAGCAGCTCTGGAGACCGGGATAATGAAAAACTGTTTTTT | CASSSGDRDNEKLFF
TRBD2 | once | TRBJ2-1 | TRBV28 | TGTGCCAGCAGTCCACTGGGAGGTAGCGGGGTCCTGAGGCTCCCCTACAATGAGCAGTTCTTC | CASSPLGGSGVLRLPYNEQFF
NA | NA | TRBJ1-5 | TRBV18 | TGTGCCAGCTCACCCCAGGGTGGCAATCAGCCCCAGCATTTT | CASSPQGGNQPQHF
TRBD1 | NA | TRBJ1-1 | TRBV28 | TGTGCCAGCAGATCCGGTGGGACAGGGGCCGAAGCTTTCTTT | CASRSGGTGAEAFF
TRBD2 | NA | TRBJ2-1 | TRBV4-2 | TGTGCCAGCAGCCAAGCTAGCGGGACAAAGACCTCCTACAATGAGCAGTTCTTC | CASSQASGTKTSYNEQFF
NA | NA | TRBJ1-1 | TRBV27 | TGTGCCAGCAGTCCCTTGGTTGCAGGTCAGGCTTTCTTT | CASSPLVAGQAFF
TRBD1 | NA | TRBJ2-3 | TRBV14 | TGTGCCAGCAGCCCTATTTTGGGGACAGGCGACACAGATACGCAGTATTTT | CASSPILGTGDTDTQYF
NA | NA | TRBJ2-7 | TRBV7-2 | TGTGCCAGCAGCTCTCTAGCTATAAGCGGGGAGCAGTACTTC | CASSSLAISGEQYF
TRBD1 | once | TRBJ2-7 | TRBV29-1 | TGCAGCGTCCCGGGACAGGGTATCTACGAGCAGTACTTC | CSVPGQGIYEQYF
NA | NA | TRBJ1-6 | TRBV6-5 | TGTGCCAGCAGTTTATTGACACTTCGGGGGGAGTCACCCCTCCACTTT | CASSLLTLRGESPLHF
TRBD2 | NA | TRBJ2-5 | TRBV7-9 | TGTGCCAGCAGCTCTGTCGCTAGCGGAGAGACCCAGTACTTC | CASSSVASGETQYF
TRBD2 | NA | TRBJ2-7 | TRBV11-2 | TGTGCCAGCAGCTTAGGGGGGGCTAGCGGGAGATACGAGCAGTACTTC | CASSLGGASGRYEQYF
TRBD1 | NA | TRBJ2-7 | TRBV6-5 | TGTGCCAGCAGTTGGGACAGCTACGAGCAGTACTTC | CASSWDSYEQYF
TRBD2 | NA | TRBJ2-1 | TRBV9 | TGTGCCAGCAGCTTTGCGGGAGTATCCGGTAATGAGCAGTTCTTC | CASSFAGVSGNEQFF
NA | NA | TRBJ2-2 | TRBV10-3 | TGTGCCATCAGTGGACAGCCTTCGGACACCGGGGAGCTGTTTTTT | CAISGQPSDTGELFF
TRBD1 | NA | TRBJ2-7 | TRBV10-3 | TGTGCCACGTCGGGACAGGGGATCGAGCAGTACTTC | CATSGQGIEQYF
NA | once | TRBJ2-3 | TRBV15 | TGTGCCACCAGCAGTGAACTACCCGAAGCAGATACGCAGTATTTT | CATSSELPEADTQYF
TRBD1 | few | TRBJ2-7 | TRBV11-1 | TGTGCCAGCAGCACCTACAGGGGGCACTACGAGCAGTACTTC | CASSTYRGHYEQYF
NA | NA | TRBJ2-7 | TRBV18 | TGTGCCAGCTCACCAACTTCGGTATACGAGCAGTACTTC | CASSPTSVYEQYF